The sequence of this T cell receptor beta chain was determined in a study of blood T cell repertoires in COVID-19 (dated by TCRdb to about 2020). As for the study more broadly: Samples covering the acute and convalescent phases of COVID-19 were provided by collaborators in the United States, Italy and Spain. The material from the prospective study consisted of cDNA or gDNA derived from T cells, B-cell-depleted T cells, or PBMCs. Subjects who had been exposed to COVID-19, were actively infected with it, or had recovered from it provided the deeply sampled blood TCRbeta repertoires that made up the dataset. The repertoires were released in a freely available public database intended as a resource for research on the immune response to SARS-CoV-2. The samples were drawn from two sources: the first 160 participants of the ongoing ImmuneRACE study, and over 950 subjects contributed by 6 global collaborators. Nearly every sample came with metadata listing a de-identified subject ID, COVID-19 status, age in years and sex. Where HLA class I and class II types were available, the types were taken from metadata supplied by the sample provider, not from assay-based typing.

The immunoSEQ Assay, a bias-controlled multiplex PCR, was used to amplify TCRbeta CDR3 regions from genomic DNA. As for the original processing: The number of nucleated cells in each sample was estimated from the amplification of reference gene primers within the assay. To quantify the absolute abundance of each unique TCRbeta CDR3 rearrangement, sequence reads were collapsed and filtered. Productive Simpson clonality was computed per sample as the square root of Simpson's diversity index over productive rearrangements. The source is immuneACCESS, and TCRdb retained only in-frame sequences with V and J called. Part of the clones is not carried over; for the studies checked, unresolved V genes explain less than half of this, and the remainder is unexplained. That table furnishes V, J and clone size, whereas the DNA furnished D and trimming. In this sample the table shows approximately 300,000 clones, about nine tenths of which occur a single time. Together, the top ten hold around 4% of the sample.

Points on this clone: Which antigen it targets is not known. No per-base quality is available; no much larger clone lies one base away.

Trimming removed 0 bases from V and 2 bases from J; the gene matches leave 2 bases unexplained. The CDR3 measures 15 amino acids from cysteine to phenylalanine. Only CDR3 DNA is held: 45 bases, read in frame from base 1. Participants in the prospective study were enrolled through a virtual design, were aged roughly 18 to 100 years, and lived in approximately 25 United States geographic areas. In the prospective study, participants were assigned to cohorts based on the clinical history participants reported in a screening survey and a study questionnaire. Recovered participants in ImmuneRACE Cohort 3 were defined by two consecutive negative NP/OP PCR tests, clearance by a healthcare professional, or resolution of symptoms. Each participant in the prospective study had whole blood, serum and a nasopharyngeal or oropharyngeal swab collected by mobile phlebotomists. Participants in the prospective study had the option to provide additional blood draws and questionnaires over a 2-month period. Before DNA extraction, blood samples from the prospective study were shipped at room temperature or frozen.

Summary of the overall study and its limitations: The amount of clinical and demographic metadata varied by source and participant and was provided uncurated.

The receptor was derived from a man aged 30 to 45 who had recovered from COVID-19. The chain couples TRBV5-3 to TRBJ1-5, and TRBD1 aligns with 7 junction nucleotides. TRBV5-3 is marked as an open reading frame, function uncertain. The specimen sequenced was PBMCs or T cells enriched from blood (not recorded which). The CDR3 loop reads CARSLGQGRNQPQHF. The DNA sequence is TGTGCCAGAAGCTTGGGACAGGGTCGCAATCAGCCCCAGCATTTT.